Here is one T cell receptor beta chain with its context. These data are taken from a study of blood T cell repertoires in COVID-19. Looking at the study overall: Collection of acute and convalescent COVID-19 samples took place in the United States, Italy and Spain. PBMCs, B-cell-depleted T cells, or T cells provided the cDNA or gDNA that made up the material.

Sequencing used immunoSEQ multiplex PCR; TCRdb keeps in-frame clones, though not all of them. In the table there are 150,000 or so clones, approximately 86% of which are singletons. Germline-derived CDR1 and CDR2 are SGHRS and YFSETQ. This CDR3 comprises 16 residues. Trimming took 7 bases from V and 8 from J; bases not matched to a gene: 17. The source of this sequence is a man between 60 and 70 years old with acute or convalescent COVID-19. Specimen: peripheral blood. J is TRBJ2-3 and V is TRBV5-1; TRBD1 aligns across 9 bases. CDR3 coding DNA: TGCGCCAGCGCCCACAGGGGGCAGTTATCAATAGCTACGCAGTATTTT. This encodes CASAHRGQLSIATQYF.